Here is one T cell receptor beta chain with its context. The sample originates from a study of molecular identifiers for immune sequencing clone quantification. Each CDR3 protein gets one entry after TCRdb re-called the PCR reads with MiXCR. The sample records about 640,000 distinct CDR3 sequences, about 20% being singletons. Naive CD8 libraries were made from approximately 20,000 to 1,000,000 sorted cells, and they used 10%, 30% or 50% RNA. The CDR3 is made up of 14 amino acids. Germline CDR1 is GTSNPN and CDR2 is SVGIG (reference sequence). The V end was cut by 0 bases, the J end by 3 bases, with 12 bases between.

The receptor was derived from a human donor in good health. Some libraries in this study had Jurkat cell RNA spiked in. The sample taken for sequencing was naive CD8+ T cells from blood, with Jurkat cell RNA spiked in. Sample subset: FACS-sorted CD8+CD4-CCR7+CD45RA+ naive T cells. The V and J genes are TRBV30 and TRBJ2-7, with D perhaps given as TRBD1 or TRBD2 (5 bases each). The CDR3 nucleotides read TGTGCCTGGAGTGTGTGGGGGAGTCGCTACGAGCAGTACTTC. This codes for CAWSVWGSRYEQYF.